These 5 T cell receptor beta chains share one sample of origin, sequenced in a study of cytomegalovirus exposure and HLA in healthy donors. The PCR contained 60 Vbeta and 13 Jbeta primers. Using immunoSEQ multiplex PCR, the repertoire was profiled, and TCRdb retains in-frame clones only, with some absent. The repertoire holds 150,000 to 200,000 clones, with over 65% as singletons. Input material: PBMCs. These receptors came from a man aged 35 to 55 in good health and CMV-seropositive.

This clone was seen more than once but under ten times. The V and J genes are TRBV6-1 and TRBJ1-6; D remains unclear. V lost 7 bases and J lost 7, with 17 bases in between. The germline V gene has CDR1 MNHNS and CDR2 SASEGT. The CDR3 sequence is 15 residues long. CDR3 nucleotides: TGTGCCAGCACCGACGGGGTAGGGCAGAATTCACCCCTCCACTTT. This codes for CASTDGVGQNSPLHF.

This clone was detected a few times. The chain employs TRBV15 and TRBJ2-1; 9 positions match TRBD1. The V gene end was trimmed by 7 bases and the J gene end by 6 bases; junction bases not matched to a gene: 10. CDR1 and CDR2 (germline): LNHNV, YYDKDF (reference sequence). The CDR3 loop spans 15 amino acids. DNA for the CDR3: TGTGCCACCACCGAGGACAGGGGCGCATCCAATGAGCAGTTCTTC. Translating gives CATTEDRGASNEQFF.

The chain employs TRBV18 and TRBJ2-2; 8 bases fit TRBD1. The CDR3 is 15 amino acids. V shed 4 bases, J shed 2 bases, and the junction held 3 bases outside the gene matches. Germline CDR1 is KGHSH and CDR2 is LQKENI. CDR3 in DNA: TGTGCCAGCTCACGGGGGACAGGCAACACCGGGGAGCTGTTTTTT. Residues: CASSRGTGNTGELFF.

The V gene is TRBV7-6, the J gene TRBJ1-5; 7 nucleotides match TRBD1. The junction had 6 bases not matched to a gene; V was cut back by 2 bases and J by 5 bases. The CDR3 runs 15 residues. Germline CDR1 and CDR2: SGHVS and FNYEAQ. The DNA for the CDR3 is TGTGCCAGCAGCTTATATTCAGGGGGGTATCAGCCCCAGCATTTT. Translating it yields CASSLYSGGYQPQHF.

The rearrangement joins TRBV12-5 to TRBJ1-2; unclear D gene. V gave up 4 bases and J gave up 2 bases, with 11 bases separating them. The CDR3 is 14 amino acids. Germline-derived CDR1 and CDR2 are LGHNT and FRNRAP. The CDR3 loop is CASGSGRGNYGYTF. CDR3 nucleotides: TGTGCTAGTGGTTCAGGCCGGGGAAACTATGGCTACACCTTC.